This entry lists 2 T cell receptor beta chains sequenced from one sample in a study of CD8+CD57+ T cells in acquired aplastic anemia. CDR3 and TCR beta VDJ profiling relied on a genomic DNA template. TCRdb re-derived calls from the reads in MiXCR, one entry per CDR3 protein. The sample contains about 140,000 distinct CDR3 sequences, roughly two fifths of which appear only once. The sequenced sample was sorted CD4+, CD8+, or CD8+CD57+ T cells (not recorded which) from PBMCs. The receptors were gathered from a human donor in good health, serving as a control.

At least ten counts were recorded for this clonotype. The gene calls are TRBV29-1 and TRBJ1-1; no definite D call. The CDR3 sequence is 15 residues long. Germline loops: CDR1 SQVTM, CDR2 ANQGSEA. V lost 6 bases and J lost 3, with 20 bases in between. The CDR3 loop is CSVAYHAPWDTEAFF. CDR3 DNA sequence: TGCAGCGTCGCCTATCACGCCCCGTGGGACACTGAAGCTTTCTTT.

This clonotype was seen at least ten times. J is TRBJ2-7 and V is TRBV20-1; D is possibly TRBD2 (5 bases). There are 11 residues in the CDR3. The germline CDR1 and CDR2 sequences are DFQATT and SNEGSKA (reference sequence). Trimming took 6 bases from V and 3 from J, leaving 9 bases between them. As DNA, the CDR3 is TGCAGTGCACTTACTAGCTACGAGCAGTACTTC. Protein product: CSALTSYEQYF.